This TCR beta chain was recovered during a study of preoperative IRX-2 immunotherapy in early breast cancer. This clone was detected only a few times. This CDR3 has 15 amino acids. Germline CDR1 WNHNN, CDR2 SYGVQD (reference sequence). The V end lost 3 bases, the J end lost 2 bases, and 12 bases lay between the germline ends. Treatment of the sample: preoperative locoregional IRX-2 cytokine immunotherapy. Preoperative locoregional IRX-2 cytokine immunotherapy was tested in the phase Ib source study. TCRdb's table, derived via immunoSEQ multiplex PCR, lists solely in-frame clones and lacks some. The table lists 20,000 to 30,000 clones, approximately 77% of them singletons, with about 6.8% in the top ten.

The V gene is TRBV10-1, the J gene TRBJ2-3; D is tentatively TRBD1 or TRBD2 (5 bases each). The TCR originated in a human donor with breast cancer. Material: lymph node tissue, obtained after IRX-2 immunotherapy. The CDR3 bases are TGCGCCAGCAGTGAACGCGAGGGGCTCACAGATACGCAGTATTTT. Protein sequence: CASSEREGLTDTQYF.